Included here is one TCR beta chain sequence, with context. This sample is part of a study of shared T cell receptors in the human thymus. Looked up from germline, CDR1 is SNHLY and CDR2 is FYNNEI. V lost 1 base and J lost 6, with 9 bases in between. This CDR3 has 13 residues. The table came from immunoSEQ multiplex PCR; TCRdb's copy has only in-frame clones and leaves some out. Among roughly 710,000 clones, 80% to 90% were seen once, and the ten largest hold around 0.01%. This sample also belongs to another study, concerning human thymus T cells. As reported in that work: Related research described thymic repertoires that were highly overlapping among unrelated individuals.

The sample comprised thymocytes. This clonotype was obtained from a girl in the first two years of life with a congenital heart defect. V usage is TRBV2 and J usage is TRBJ1-1; D is ambiguous. The CDR3: CASSEGGLAEAFF. As DNA, the CDR3 is TGTGCCAGCAGTGAAGGAGGTTTGGCTGAAGCTTTCTTT.